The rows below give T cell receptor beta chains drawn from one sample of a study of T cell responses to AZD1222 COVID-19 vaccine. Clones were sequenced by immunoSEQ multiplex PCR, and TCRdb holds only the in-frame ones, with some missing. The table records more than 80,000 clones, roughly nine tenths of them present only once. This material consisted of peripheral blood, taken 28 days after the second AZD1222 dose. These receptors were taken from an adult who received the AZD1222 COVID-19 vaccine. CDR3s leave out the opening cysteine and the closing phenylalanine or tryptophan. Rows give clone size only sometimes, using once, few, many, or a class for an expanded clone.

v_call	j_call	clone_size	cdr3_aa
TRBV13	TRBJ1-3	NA	ASSRRGSGNTIY
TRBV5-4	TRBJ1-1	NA	ASSFQGSRTEAF
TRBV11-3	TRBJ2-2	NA	ASSPRGSNTGELF
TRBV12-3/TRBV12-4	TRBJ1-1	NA	ASSLGPLRGF
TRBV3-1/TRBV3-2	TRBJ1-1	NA	ASSQNGQEAF
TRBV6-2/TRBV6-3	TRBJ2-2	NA	ASSYYTGELF
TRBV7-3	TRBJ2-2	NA	ASSKNRGGWTGELF
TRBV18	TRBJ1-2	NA	ASSPGWAESRYT
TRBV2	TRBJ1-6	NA	ASSERSGKSPLH
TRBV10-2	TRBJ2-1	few	ASSSSLWEGSDEQF
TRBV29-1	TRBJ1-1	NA	SVGEGPMNTEAF
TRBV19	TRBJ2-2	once	ASSIEGQNTGELF
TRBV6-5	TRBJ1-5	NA	ASSYKSFNQPQH
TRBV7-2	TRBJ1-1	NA	ASSLDTEAF
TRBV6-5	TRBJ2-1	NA	ASSYSRDREWEQF
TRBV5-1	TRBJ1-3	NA	ASSLVGGTSGNTIY
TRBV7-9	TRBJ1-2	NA	ASSLGSGGTAYGYT
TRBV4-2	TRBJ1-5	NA	ASSQDWGRQPQH
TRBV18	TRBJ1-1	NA	ASSRDGGNTEAF
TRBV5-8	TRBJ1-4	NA	ASSSGQGPREKLF
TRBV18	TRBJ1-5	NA	ASSSTVSNQPQH
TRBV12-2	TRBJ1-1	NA	ASRLAFVILPYGKKWKAEAF
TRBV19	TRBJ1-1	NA	ASSTGQGGPEAF
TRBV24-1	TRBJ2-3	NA	ATSDARDTQNTQY
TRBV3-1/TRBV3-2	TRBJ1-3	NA	ASSQGNTIY
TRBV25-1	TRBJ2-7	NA	ASSESAFLGRSEQY
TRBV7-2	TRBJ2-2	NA	ASSLRPPGHTGELF
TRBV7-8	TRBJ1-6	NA	ASSLQSSPLH
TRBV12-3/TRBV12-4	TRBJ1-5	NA	ASSSAGDQPQH
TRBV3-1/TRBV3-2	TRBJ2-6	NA	ASSRGWANVLT
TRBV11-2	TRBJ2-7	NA	ASSFRRTSGNYEQY
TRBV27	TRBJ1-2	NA	ASGELRTGGTWNYGYT
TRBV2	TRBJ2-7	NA	ASSVLGTSAYEQY
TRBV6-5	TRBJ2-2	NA	ASSYDSGVGELF
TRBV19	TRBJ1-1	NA	AVAGRNTEAF
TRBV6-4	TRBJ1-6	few	ASSEGQGASPLH
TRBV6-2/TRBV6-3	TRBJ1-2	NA	ASSYEGDDYGYT
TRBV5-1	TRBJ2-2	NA	ASTSGGATNTGELF
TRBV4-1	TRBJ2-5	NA	ASSQDLSGETQY
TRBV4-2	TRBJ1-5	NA	ASSQAGRTVDNQPQH
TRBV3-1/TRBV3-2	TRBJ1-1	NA	ASSQVSGVDTEAF
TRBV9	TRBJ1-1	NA	ASSVGRNTEAF
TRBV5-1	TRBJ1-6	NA	ASSSAPGEGSPLH
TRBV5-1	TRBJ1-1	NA	ASSLVPRQALNTEAF
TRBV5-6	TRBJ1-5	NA	ASSLTGGGNQPQH
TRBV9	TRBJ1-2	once	ASSVAQGQGNYGYT
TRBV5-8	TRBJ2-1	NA	ASSLGLAGGIWQF
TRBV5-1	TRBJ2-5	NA	ASSLTGTGEWETQY
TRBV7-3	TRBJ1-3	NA	ASSQKLDMISGNTIY
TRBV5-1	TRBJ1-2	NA	ASSSTGVHYGYT
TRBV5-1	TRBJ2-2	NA	ASSLGQGSNTGELF
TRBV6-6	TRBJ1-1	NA	ASSQAGHTEAF
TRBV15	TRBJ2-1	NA	ATSTLHTSGSYNEQF
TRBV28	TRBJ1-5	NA	ASSEKEQWSNQPQH